This T cell receptor beta chain was sequenced in a study of T cells after yellow fever vaccination. TCRdb re-called the 5' RACE reads through MiXCR, storing one row per CDR3 protein. The sample shows about 69,000 distinct CDR3 sequences, around 5% of them seen only once. In its sample, this clonotype was seen many times. This CDR3 region has 14 residues. After removal of 8 bases from V and 2 bases from J, the junction contained 9 bases not matched to a gene. In germline, CDR1 is LNHNV, CDR2 YYDKDF (reference sequence). Source: CD4+ T cells sorted from PBMCs, taken around 14 days after the first yellow fever vaccination. This sequence was found in a young man who received the YFV17D yellow fever vaccine. The J gene is TRBJ2-7, the V gene TRBV15; 7 bases are shared with TRBD2. The CDR3 DNA sequence: TGTGCCACCTCCCGGGGGGAGGGGACCTACGAGCAGTACTTC. Amino acid sequence: CATSRGEGTYEQYF.